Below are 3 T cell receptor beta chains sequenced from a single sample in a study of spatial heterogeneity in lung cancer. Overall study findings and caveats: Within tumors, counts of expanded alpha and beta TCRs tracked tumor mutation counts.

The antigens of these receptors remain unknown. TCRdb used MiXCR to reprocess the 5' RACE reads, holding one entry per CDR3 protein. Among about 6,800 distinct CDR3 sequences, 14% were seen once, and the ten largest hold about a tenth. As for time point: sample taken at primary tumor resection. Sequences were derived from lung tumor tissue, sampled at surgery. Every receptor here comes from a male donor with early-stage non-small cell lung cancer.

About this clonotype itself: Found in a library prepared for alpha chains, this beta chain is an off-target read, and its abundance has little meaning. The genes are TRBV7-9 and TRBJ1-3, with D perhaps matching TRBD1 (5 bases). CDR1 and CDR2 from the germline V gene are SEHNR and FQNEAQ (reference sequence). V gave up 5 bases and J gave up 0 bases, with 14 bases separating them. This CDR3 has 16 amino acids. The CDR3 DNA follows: TGTGCCAGCAGCCACACAGGCGCGAGCTCTGGAAACACCATATATTTT. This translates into CASSHTGASSGNTIYF.

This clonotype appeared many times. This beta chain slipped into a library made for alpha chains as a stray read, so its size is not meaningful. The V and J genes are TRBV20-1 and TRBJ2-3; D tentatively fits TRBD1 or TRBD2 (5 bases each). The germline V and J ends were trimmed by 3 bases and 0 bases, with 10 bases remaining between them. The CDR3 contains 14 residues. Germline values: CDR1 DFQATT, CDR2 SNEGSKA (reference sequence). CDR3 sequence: CSARGTPSTDTQYF. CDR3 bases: TGCAGTGCTAGGGGGACCCCGAGCACAGATACGCAGTATTTT.

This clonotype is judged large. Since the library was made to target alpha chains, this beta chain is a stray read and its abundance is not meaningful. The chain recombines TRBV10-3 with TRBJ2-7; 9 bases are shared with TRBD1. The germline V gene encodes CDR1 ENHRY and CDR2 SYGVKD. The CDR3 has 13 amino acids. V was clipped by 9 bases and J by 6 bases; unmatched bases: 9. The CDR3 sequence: CAISGQGQTEQYF. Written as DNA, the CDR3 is TGTGCCATATCAGGACAGGGGCAGACCGAGCAGTACTTC.